Shown below are 21 T cell receptor beta chains from a single sample sequenced in a study of human T cells and chemical hapten exposure. Each CDR3 protein gets one entry after TCRdb re-called the RACE reads with MiXCR. The top ten clones hold about 1.4% of a sample with 65,000 to 85,000 distinct CDR3 sequences, 10% of them seen once. Sample time point: patch test 1, 2 weeks after DPC sensitization. The treatment was: therapeutic diphenylcyclopropenone sensitization with weekly scalp DPC. The sequenced sample was whole blood, obtained in connection with sensitization to the hapten diphenylcyclopropenone (DPC). The source is a woman aged 45 to 65 with alopecia areata. Some clones in this sample may be carry-over from other donors' samples.

At least ten counts were recorded for this clonotype. This chain links TRBV28 with TRBJ1-1; perhaps TRBD1 as D (6 bases). The CDR3 is made up of 13 amino acids. V was pared by 8 bases and J by 3 bases, with 13 bases between. Germline V gene lookup returns CDR1 MDHEN and CDR2 SYDVKM. CDR3 residues: CASRPQGDTEAFF. The CDR3 DNA reads as TGTGCCAGCCGCCCACAGGGAGACACTGAAGCTTTCTTT.

There are a few counts of this clonotype. The chain uses TRBV7-3 and TRBJ2-7, with D perhaps given as TRBD1 or TRBD2 (5 bases each). The germline CDR1 and CDR2 sequences are SGHTA and FQGTGA. V lost 3 bases and J 5 bases, leaving 11 bases between the germline ends. The CDR3 runs to 13 residues. CDR3 loop: CASSLGTHDEQYF. The CDR3 DNA sequence: TGTGCCAGCAGCTTGGGGACCCATGACGAGCAGTACTTC.

The gene calls are TRBV10-3 and TRBJ2-3, with D unclear. The CDR3 runs to 13 residues. Germline assignment: CDR1 ENHRY and CDR2 SYGVKD. Trimming removed 4 bases from V and 5 bases from J, with 10 bases in between. The CDR3 DNA reads TGTGCCATCAGTGGGGCCACTGGAGATACGCAGTATTTT. Its protein is CAISGATGDTQYF.

In its sample, this clonotype was seen many times. V and J are TRBV7-2 and TRBJ2-1, with D tentatively TRBD2 (6 bases). V gave up 2 bases and J gave up 7 bases, with 15 bases separating them. This CDR3 contains 15 residues. CDR1 and CDR2 (germline): SGHTA, FQGNSA. The CDR3 DNA is TGTGCCAGCAGCTTAATTGGCGGGAAAGGGAATGAGCAGTTCTTC. Protein product: CASSLIGGKGNEQFF.

In nucleotides, the CDR3 is TGTGCCAGCTCCCCGAGTAACACTGAAGCTTTCTTT. Translated, it gives CASSPSNTEAFF. This chain links TRBV18 with TRBJ1-1; D is unclear. Trimming took off 6 bases at V and 2 bases at J, with 7 bases between the two ends. CDR3 length: 12 residues. Germline-derived CDR1 and CDR2 are KGHSH and LQKENI.

The chain has TRBV27 and TRBJ2-7; 14 nucleotides match TRBD2. The CDR3 is made up of 16 amino acids. Germline values: CDR1 MNHEY, CDR2 SMNVEV (reference sequence). After removal of 0 bases from V and 7 bases from J, the junction contained 5 bases not matched to a gene. CDR3 nucleotide sequence: TGTGCCAGCAGTTTATCAGGACTAGCGGGGGGTACAGAGCAGTACTTC. Protein product: CASSLSGLAGGTEQYF.

In this sample, this clonotype turned up many times. V gene TRBV12-3 or TRBV12-4 combines with J gene TRBJ2-7, with D hard to call. The CDR3 covers 11 residues. V gave up 1 base and J gave up 13 bases, with 11 bases separating them. CDR3: CASSLEGLQYF. The CDR3 nucleotides are TGTGCCAGCAGTTTAGAAGGCCTCCAATACTTC.

This clonotype was counted many times. The CDR3, as DNA: TGTGCCAGCAGCCGGGAAGATAATTCACCCCTCCACTTT. The encoded protein is CASSREDNSPLHF. The V and J genes are TRBV6-1 and TRBJ1-6; D ambiguous. Germline lookup yields CDR1 MNHNS and CDR2 SASEGT. The CDR3 has 13 amino acids. V was pared by 6 bases and J by 5 bases, with 8 bases between.

A few counts support this clonotype. CDR3 protein: CASSEGLVNTGELFF. The CDR3, as DNA: TGTGCCAGCTCTGAAGGACTAGTAAACACCGGGGAGCTGTTTTTT. The chain links TRBV18 to TRBJ2-2; 7 positions agree with TRBD2. This CDR3 is built from 15 residues. The J segment lost 2 bases and the V segment lost 6 bases, leaving 6 bases of the junction unmatched. Germline assignment: CDR1 KGHSH and CDR2 LQKENI.

This clonotype occurred many times. The rearrangement uses TRBV9 and TRBJ1-1; no reliable D call. Trimming took 0 bases from V and 1 from J, leaving 4 bases between them. Germline lookup yields CDR1 SGDLS and CDR2 YYNGEE. The CDR3 runs 13 residues. CDR3 DNA sequence: TGTGCCAGCAGCGTAGTGCAGAACACTGAAGCTTTCTTT. Its translation is CASSVVQNTEAFF.

This chain joins TRBV11-2 and TRBJ2-5, with D possibly TRBD1 on 5 matching bases. Trimming shortened V by 4 bases and J by 2 bases, and 8 bases separated the two germline ends. Germline CDR1 is SGHAT and CDR2 is FQNNGV. The CDR3 sequence is 13 residues long. CDR3 region: CASSSDSQETQYF. The CDR3 bases are TGTGCCAGCAGCTCCGACAGTCAAGAGACCCAGTACTTC. Filled out from reference TRBV11-2 and TRBJ2-5, the complete variable domain reads EAGVAQSPRYKIIEKRQSVAFWCNPISGHATLYWYQQILGQGPKLLIQFQNNGVVDDSQLPKDRFSAERLKGVDSTLKIQPAKLEDSAVYLCASSSDSQETQYFGPGTRLLVL.

The chain couples TRBV4-2 to TRBJ1-5; 7 bases agree with TRBD1. This CDR3 contains 15 residues. Germline CDR1 and CDR2: LGHNA and YNFKEQ. After removal of 3 bases from V and 2 bases from J, the junction contained 4 bases not matched to a gene. Here the CDR3 DNA reads TGTGCCAGCAGCCAGCGAGGACAGGGCAATCAGCCCCAGCATTTT. Encoded protein: CASSQRGQGNQPQHF.

The V and J genes are TRBV9 and TRBJ2-1, with 7 bases matching TRBD2. This CDR3 comprises 14 residues. V lost 7 bases to trimming and J lost 0 bases; unmatched junction nucleotides: 4. The germline V gene has CDR1 SGDLS and CDR2 YYNGEE. The CDR3 region is CASSREGSYNEQFF. CDR3 sequence (DNA): TGTGCCAGCTCCAGGGAGGGCTCCTACAATGAGCAGTTCTTC.

This clonotype has just a few counts. This chain joins TRBV4-2 and TRBJ2-1; TRBD1 matches at 10 bases. The CDR3 is 15 amino acids. The V and J ends lost 4 bases and 7 bases, in that order; junction bases with no gene match: 7. Germline lookup yields CDR1 LGHNA and CDR2 YNFKEQ. CDR3 region: CASSLSGQGVNEQFF. In DNA, the CDR3 is TGTGCCAGCAGCCTCTCCGGACAGGGGGTGAATGAGCAGTTCTTC.

This clonotype was recorded at least ten times. The chain couples TRBV6-1 to TRBJ1-1; D may be TRBD1 (6 bases). The CDR3 has 13 amino acids. Trimming cost V 8 bases and J 2 bases, with 12 bases left between them. Per germline, CDR1 MNHNS and CDR2 SASEGT. CDR3 amino acids: CASGRTANTEAFF. As DNA, the CDR3 is TGTGCCAGCGGCCGGACAGCTAACACTGAAGCTTTCTTT.

This clonotype was counted a few times. This chain joins TRBV2 and TRBJ1-4; 7 bases agree with TRBD1. This CDR3 has 17 amino acids. Germline CDR1 SNHLY, CDR2 FYNNEI. Trimming at V came to 8 bases and at J to 4 bases, leaving 16 bases not matched to a gene. The CDR3 sequence: CASPKAQQGNNNEKLFF. The CDR3 DNA is TGTGCCAGCCCGAAGGCCCAACAGGGGAACAATAATGAAAAACTGTTTTTT.

This sequence joins TRBV29-1 and TRBJ2-1, with D unresolved. V lost 4 bases and J lost 2, with 3 bases in between. Germline V CDR1 and CDR2: SQVTM, ANQGSEA. The CDR3 loop spans 11 amino acids. The CDR3 bases are TGCAGCGTTGGGACCTACAATGAGCAGTTCTTC. It translates to CSVGTYNEQFF.

This clonotype has a handful of counts. V is TRBV20-1 and J is TRBJ2-7; D call uncertain. Germline assignment: CDR1 DFQATT and CDR2 SNEGSKA (reference sequence). The CDR3 runs to 11 residues. Trimming removed 0 bases at V and 6 bases at J, with 6 bases between. CDR3 sequence: CSAREDGEQYF. DNA for the CDR3: TGCAGTGCTAGAGAAGACGGCGAGCAGTACTTC.

The chain links TRBV25-1 to TRBJ2-1, with D possibly TRBD2 on 6 matching bases. V lost 8 bases and J 6 bases, leaving 11 bases between the germline ends. This CDR3 region has 12 residues. Per germline, CDR1 MGHDK and CDR2 SYGVNS. CDR3 DNA sequence: TGTGCCAGCCAACCGGGACTCAATGAGCAGTTCTTC. This sequence encodes CASQPGLNEQFF.

In this sample, this clonotype turned up many times. V usage is TRBV7-2 and J usage is TRBJ2-3; 8 positions agree with TRBD2. The V segment lost 3 bases and the J segment 0 bases; nucleotides outside the gene matches: 5. CDR1 is SGHTA, CDR2 FQGNSA, per germline. The CDR3 runs to 16 residues. As DNA, the CDR3 is TGTGCCAGCAGCTTTCGCCCTAGCGGGAGCACAGATACGCAGTATTTT. The encoded protein is CASSFRPSGSTDTQYF.

The chain recombines TRBV29-1 with TRBJ2-7; D may be TRBD2 (6 bases). The CDR3 contains 13 residues. Germline lookup yields CDR1 SQVTM and CDR2 ANQGSEA. V was pared by 0 bases and J by 3 bases, with 9 bases between. CDR3 sequence reads: CSVEDGGNYEQYF. Written as DNA, the CDR3 is TGCAGCGTTGAAGATGGCGGGAACTACGAGCAGTACTTC.